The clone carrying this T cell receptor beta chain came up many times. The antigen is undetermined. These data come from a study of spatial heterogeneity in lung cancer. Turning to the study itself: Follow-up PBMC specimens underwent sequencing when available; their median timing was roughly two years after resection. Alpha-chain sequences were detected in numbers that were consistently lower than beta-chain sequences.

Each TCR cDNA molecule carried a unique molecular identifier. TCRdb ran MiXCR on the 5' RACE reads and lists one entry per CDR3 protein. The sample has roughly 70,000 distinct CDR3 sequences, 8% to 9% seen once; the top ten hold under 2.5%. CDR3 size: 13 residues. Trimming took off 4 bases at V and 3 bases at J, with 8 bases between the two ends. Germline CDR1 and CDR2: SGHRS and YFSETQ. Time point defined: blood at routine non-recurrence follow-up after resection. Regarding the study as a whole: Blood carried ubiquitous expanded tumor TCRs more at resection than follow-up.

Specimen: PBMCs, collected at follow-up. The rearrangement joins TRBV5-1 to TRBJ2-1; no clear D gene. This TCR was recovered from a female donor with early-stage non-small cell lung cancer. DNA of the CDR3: TGCGCCAGCAGCATCGAGGTCTACAATGAGCAGTTCTTC. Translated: CASSIEVYNEQFF.